This TCR beta chain was observed in a study of blood T cell repertoires in COVID-19. The data were produced by immunoSEQ multiplex PCR, yet TCRdb's version contains in-frame clones alone and is incomplete. The sample contains roughly 220,000 clones, around 90% of which appear only once. With respect to this clone: One end of the junction fails to match germline, which may point to a read error.

From germline, CDR1 is MDHEN and CDR2 SYDVKM. CDR3 length: 12 amino acids. The chain joins TRBV28 to TRBJ2-7, with TRBD1 matching 11 bases. The sequencing input was PBMCs or T cells enriched from blood (not recorded which). The receptor comes from a woman in her fifties or sixties with acute COVID-19. CDR3 in DNA: TGTGCCAGCAGTTCCCCAATAGGGACAGGGGGTTTC. Translating gives CASSSPIGTGGF.